This record covers a single T cell receptor beta chain. What it recognizes is unknown. Generation of TCR beta libraries employed quantitative 5'-RACE incorporating molecular barcodes. A single record per CDR3 protein comes from TCRdb applying MiXCR to the 5' RACE reads. The sample lists 37,000 or so distinct CDR3 sequences, 16% occurring once. This sample is part of a study of CD8 T cells in ankylosing spondylitis. General observations from the study: In ankylosing spondylitis blood, a motif of seven to nine highly homologous TCR beta variants appeared characteristic.

This receptor was obtained from a male donor with ankylosing spondylitis or in good health (not recorded which). The sequencing input was blood.

This CDR3 is CSVDLRGNGYTF. CDR3 DNA: TGCAGCGTTGATCTTAGGGGAAATGGCTACACCTTC. The V and J genes are TRBV29-1 and TRBJ1-2, with TRBD1 as a possible D gene (5 bases). With 3 bases removed from V and 6 bases from J, the gap between germline ends came to 11 bases. Germline lookup yields CDR1 SQVTM and CDR2 ANQGSEA. The CDR3 totals 12 residues.